This TCR beta chain was captured by sequencing in a study of vaccination effects on CD4 cells after COVID-19. Note on this clone: The antigen remains unidentified.

Trimming shortened V by 8 bases and J by 3 bases, and 13 bases separated the two germline ends. This CDR3 is built from 13 residues. Germline CDR1 LGHDT, CDR2 YNNKEL (reference sequence). In the ViraFEST assay, antigen-specific CD4+ clonotypes were identified by expansion after peptide-pool stimulation. Following culture for around 10 days, CD4+ T cells were isolated. Each participant was given two doses of one vaccine (BNT162b2 or mRNA-1273). All vaccine recipients tested negative for nucleocapsid antibodies and had never contracted SARS-CoV-2 infection. Generated by immunoSEQ multiplex PCR, the TCRdb table keeps only in-frame clones and is missing some. The sample has 20,000 to 30,000 clones, 69% seen once. Study observations and caveats: Early post-infection timepoints were absent, and convalescent patients were few. From healthy vaccinees, only 1 of 255 vaccine-induced clones also reacted to common cold coronaviruses.

This TCR derives from a human donor who received a COVID-19 vaccine. The starting material was CD4+ T cells from PBMCs cultured with SARS-CoV-2 spike peptides, obtained after COVID-19 vaccination. The chain couples TRBV3-1 (or the pseudogene TRBV3-2) to TRBJ2-5; D might be TRBD2 (7 bases). CDR3 in amino acids: CASLLGGEETQYF. CDR3 DNA: TGTGCCAGCCTTTTAGGGGGGGAAGAGACCCAGTACTTC.